This T cell receptor (beta chain) was sequenced in a study of blood T cell repertoires in COVID-19. This clone has only a few counts. Using immunoSEQ multiplex PCR, the repertoire was profiled, and TCRdb retains in-frame clones only, with some absent. The table records tens of thousands of clones, roughly 80% of them present only once. Germline V gene data show CDR1 as LNHDA and CDR2 as SQIVND (reference sequence). The J segment lost 6 bases and the V segment lost 1 base, leaving 9 bases of the junction unmatched. The CDR3 covers 16 residues. The receptor comes from an older woman with acute or convalescent COVID-19. The sequencing sample was made of peripheral blood. The V gene is TRBV19, the J gene TRBJ1-5; 7 positions agree with TRBD1. The CDR3 reads CASSIATGDMGQPQHF. Written as DNA, the CDR3 is TGTGCCAGTAGTATAGCTACAGGGGATATGGGTCAGCCCCAGCATTTT.